These 8 T cell receptor beta chains came from one sample sequenced in a study of CXCR3-negative and CXCR3-positive naive CD8 T cells. The study's findings and limits: In CXCR3-positive naive cells, the TRB CDR3s were more hydrophobic than in CXCR3-negative naive cells.

UMI-labeled 5' RACE TRB cDNA libraries were prepared from the cells. TCRdb derives one entry per CDR3 protein from the 5' RACE reads, leaving out DNA. The sample spans about 140,000 distinct CDR3 sequences; the ten largest clones claim 0.4% to 0.5%. Which antigens these TCRs recognize remains unknown. Sequenced: naive CXCR3+ CD8+ T cells from blood. The subset was: CD45RO-CCR7+CD27+CD95- naive CD8+ T cells expressing CXCR3 (TNR3+). These receptors were obtained from a human donor in good health. Some clones in this sample may be carry-over from other donors' samples.

J is TRBJ2-1 and V is TRBV20-1; TCRdb returns TRBD2, unconfirmable since there is no DNA. This CDR3 has 14 amino acids. Germline values: CDR1 DFQATT, CDR2 SNEGSKA (reference sequence). The CDR3 loop reads CSASRPSGPHEQFF.

CDR3: CASSQRQGIFQPQHF. The gene calls are TRBV3-1 and TRBJ1-5; without DNA, the TCRdb call of TRBD1 cannot be checked. Germline V gene data show CDR1 as LGHDT and CDR2 as YNNKEL (reference sequence). This CDR3 is 15 amino acids long.

The V and J genes are TRBV5-1 and TRBJ2-3; TCRdb outputs TRBD1, but without DNA this stays unchecked. The CDR3 consists of 16 residues. In germline, CDR1 is SGHRS, CDR2 YFSETQ. CDR3 loop: CASSEEQGYYTDTQYF.

The rearrangement links TRBV7-9 to TRBJ2-7; TCRdb calls TRBD1, which cannot be checked without DNA. Germline values: CDR1 SEHNR, CDR2 FQNEAQ (reference sequence). The CDR3 totals 15 residues. The CDR3 protein is CASSLVGDGTYEQYF. The whole variable domain, remainder taken from reference TRBV7-9 and TRBJ2-7, is DTGVSQNPRHKITKRGQNVTFRCDPISEHNRLYWYRQTLGQGPEFLTYFQNEAQLEKSRLLSDRFSAERPKGSFSTLEIQRTEQGDSAMYLCASSLVGDGTYEQYFGPGTRLTVT.

The V gene is TRBV2, the J gene TRBJ2-1; as DNA is missing, the TRBD2 call by TCRdb cannot be tested. Germline V gene sequence: CDR1 SNHLY, CDR2 FYNNEI. The CDR3 is 15 amino acids. This CDR3 reads CASSDGAGVGNEQFF.

The V gene is TRBV23-1, the J gene TRBJ2-7; there is no DNA to check the TCRdb D call of TRBD2. TRBV23-1 is placed among ORFs of uncertain function. The CDR3 has 17 amino acids. The CDR3 region is CASSQSLEDLSHYEKYF.

This chain joins TRBV7-9 and TRBJ2-5; TCRdb lists TRBD2, though no DNA is available to test this call. The germline V gene encodes CDR1 SEHNR and CDR2 FQNEAQ (reference sequence). CDR3 length equals 14 residues. The CDR3 sequence is CASSPPHRTETQYF.

The chain combines TRBV29-1 with TRBJ2-7. The CDR3 spans 13 residues. The germline V gene encodes CDR1 SQVTM and CDR2 ANQGSEA. This CDR3 reads CSVENTGSYEQYF.